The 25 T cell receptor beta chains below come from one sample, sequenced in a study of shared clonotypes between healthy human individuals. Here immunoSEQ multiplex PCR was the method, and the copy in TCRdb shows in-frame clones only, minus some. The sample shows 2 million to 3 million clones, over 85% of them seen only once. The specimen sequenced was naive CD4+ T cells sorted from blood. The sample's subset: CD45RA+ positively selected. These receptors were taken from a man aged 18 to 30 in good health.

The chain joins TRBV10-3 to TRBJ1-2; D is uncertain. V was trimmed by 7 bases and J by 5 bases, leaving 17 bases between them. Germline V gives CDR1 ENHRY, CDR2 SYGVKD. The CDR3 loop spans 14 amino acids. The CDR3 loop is CAITGNERRYGYTF. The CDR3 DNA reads TGTGCCATCACTGGTAACGAACGGAGGTATGGCTACACCTTC.

Here the CDR3 DNA reads TGCGCCAGCAGCTTTGAGAGCTCCTACAATGAGCAGTTCTTC. Its translation: CASSFESSYNEQFF. J is TRBJ2-1 and V is TRBV5-1, with unresolved D. With 2 bases removed from V and 0 bases from J, the gap between germline ends came to 6 bases. CDR3 length equals 14 residues. Germline CDR1 reads SGHRS; CDR2 reads YFSETQ.

The CDR3 is CAISALGHTEAFF. The DNA for the CDR3 is TGTGCCATCAGTGCCCTGGGTCACACTGAAGCTTTCTTT. The chain recombines TRBV10-3 with TRBJ1-1; no firm D call. The germline CDR1 and CDR2 sequences are ENHRY and SYGVKD. The V end lost 4 bases, the J end lost 3 bases, and 9 bases lay between the germline ends. The CDR3 extends over 13 amino acids.

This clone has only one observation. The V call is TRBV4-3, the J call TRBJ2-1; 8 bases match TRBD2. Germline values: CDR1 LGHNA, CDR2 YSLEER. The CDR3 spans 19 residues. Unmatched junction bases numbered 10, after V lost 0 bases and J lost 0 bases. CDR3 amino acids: CASSQESKAGVRSYNEQFF. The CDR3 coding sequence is TGCGCCAGCAGCCAAGAAAGCAAAGCGGGAGTGCGCTCCTACAATGAGCAGTTCTTC.

This CDR3 reads CASSFQGLDTQYF. The CDR3 coding sequence is TGTGCCAGCAGTTTTCAGGGGTTAGATACGCAGTATTTT. The V call is TRBV28, the J call TRBJ2-3, with D possibly matching TRBD1 (6 bases). The V and J ends lost 3 bases and 5 bases respectively, with 9 bases between them. Germline V lookup: CDR1 MDHEN, CDR2 SYDVKM. The CDR3 is 13 amino acids.

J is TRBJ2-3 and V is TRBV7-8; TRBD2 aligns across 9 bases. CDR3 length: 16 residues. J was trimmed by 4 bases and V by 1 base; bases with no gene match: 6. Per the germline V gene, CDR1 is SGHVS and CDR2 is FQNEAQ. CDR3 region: CASSLVPGLASDTQYF. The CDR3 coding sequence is TGTGCCAGCAGCTTAGTCCCCGGACTAGCGTCAGATACGCAGTATTTT.

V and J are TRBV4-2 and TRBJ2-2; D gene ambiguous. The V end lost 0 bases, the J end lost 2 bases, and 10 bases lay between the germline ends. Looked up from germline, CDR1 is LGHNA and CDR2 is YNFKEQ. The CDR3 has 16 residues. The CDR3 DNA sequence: TGTGCCAGCAGCCAAGAGATCCAAGTAAACACCGGGGAGCTGTTTTTT. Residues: CASSQEIQVNTGELFF.

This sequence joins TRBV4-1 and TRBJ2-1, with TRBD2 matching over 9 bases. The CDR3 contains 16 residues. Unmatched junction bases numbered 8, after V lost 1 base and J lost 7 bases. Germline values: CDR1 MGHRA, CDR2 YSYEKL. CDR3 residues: CASSQGRRGGRNEQFF. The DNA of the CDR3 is TGCGCCAGCAGCCAAGGCCGGCGGGGGGGCCGAAATGAGCAGTTCTTC.

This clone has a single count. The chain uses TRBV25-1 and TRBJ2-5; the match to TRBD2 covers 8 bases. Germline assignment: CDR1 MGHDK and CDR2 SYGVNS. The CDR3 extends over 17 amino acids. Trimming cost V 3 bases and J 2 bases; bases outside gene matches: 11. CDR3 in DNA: TGTGCCAGCAGTGACCCCCGCGGGGGGCGCGGGCAAGAGACCCAGTACTTC. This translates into CASSDPRGGRGQETQYF.

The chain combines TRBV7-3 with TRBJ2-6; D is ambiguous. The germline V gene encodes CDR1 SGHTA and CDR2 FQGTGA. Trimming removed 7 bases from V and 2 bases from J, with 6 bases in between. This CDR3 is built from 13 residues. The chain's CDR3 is CASNEAGANVLTF. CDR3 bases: TGTGCCAGCAACGAGGCTGGGGCCAACGTCCTGACTTTC.

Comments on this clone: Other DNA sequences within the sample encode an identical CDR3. Here the CDR3 DNA reads TGTGCCTGGAGTGTGCAAGGAACCTACGAGCAGTACTTC. This gives the protein CAWSVQGTYEQYF. This sequence joins TRBV30 and TRBJ2-7; no clear D. From germline, CDR1 is GTSNPN and CDR2 SVGIG (reference sequence). The CDR3 loop spans 13 amino acids. The V gene lost 0 bases and the J gene lost 2 bases, with 8 bases spanning the gap. The variable domain in full, completed from reference TRBV30 and TRBJ2-7, reads SQTIHQWPATLVQPVGSPLSLECTVEGTSNPNLYWYRQAAGRGLQLLFYSVGIGQISSEVPQNLSASRPQDRQFILSSKKLLLSDSGFYLCAWSVQGTYEQYFGPGTRLTVT.

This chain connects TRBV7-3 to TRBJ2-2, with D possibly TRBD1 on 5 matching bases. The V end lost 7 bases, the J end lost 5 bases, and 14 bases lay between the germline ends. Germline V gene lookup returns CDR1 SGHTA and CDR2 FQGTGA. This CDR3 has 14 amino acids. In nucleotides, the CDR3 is TGTGCCAGCACTTCTCAAGGGGTTACCGGGGAGCTGTTTTTT. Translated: CASTSQGVTGELFF.

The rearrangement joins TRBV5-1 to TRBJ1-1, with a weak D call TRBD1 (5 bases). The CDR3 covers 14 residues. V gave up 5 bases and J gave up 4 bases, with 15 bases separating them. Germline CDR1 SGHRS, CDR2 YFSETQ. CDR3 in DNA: TGCGCCAGCAGGGAGGCGGGGGAAGGCACTGAAGCTTTCTTT. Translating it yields CASREAGEGTEAFF.

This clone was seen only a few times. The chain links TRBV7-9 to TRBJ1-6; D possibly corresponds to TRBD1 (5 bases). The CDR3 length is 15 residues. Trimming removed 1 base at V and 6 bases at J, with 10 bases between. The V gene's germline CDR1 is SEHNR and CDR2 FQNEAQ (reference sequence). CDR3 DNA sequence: TGTGCCAGCAGCTTAGAGGGGTCCACTAATTCACCCCTCCACTTT. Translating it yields CASSLEGSTNSPLHF.

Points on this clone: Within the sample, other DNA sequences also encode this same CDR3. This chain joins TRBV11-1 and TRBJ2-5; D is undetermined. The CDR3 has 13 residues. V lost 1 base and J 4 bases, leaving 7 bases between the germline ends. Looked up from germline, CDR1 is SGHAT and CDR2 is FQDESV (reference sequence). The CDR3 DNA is TGTGCCAGCAGCTTAGGGGGTCGAGAGACCCAGTACTTC. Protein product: CASSLGGRETQYF.

The CDR3 spells CASSFGSQETQYF. The CDR3, as DNA: TGCGCCAGCAGCTTCGGCAGTCAAGAGACCCAGTACTTC. The V gene is TRBV5-1, the J gene TRBJ2-5; D is undetermined. This CDR3 has 13 residues. The germline V gene has CDR1 SGHRS and CDR2 YFSETQ. V was cut by 2 bases and J by 2 bases, with 7 bases left in between.

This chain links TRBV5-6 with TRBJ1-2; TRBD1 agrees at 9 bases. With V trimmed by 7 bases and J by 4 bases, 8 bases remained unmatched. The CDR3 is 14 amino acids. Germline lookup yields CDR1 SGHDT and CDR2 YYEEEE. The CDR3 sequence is CASLPGQGGYGYTF. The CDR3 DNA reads TGTGCCAGCCTTCCGGGACAGGGAGGCTATGGCTACACCTTC.

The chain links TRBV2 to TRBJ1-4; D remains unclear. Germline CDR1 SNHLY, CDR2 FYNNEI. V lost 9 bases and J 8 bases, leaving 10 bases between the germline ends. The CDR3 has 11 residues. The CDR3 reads CASSRTEKLFF. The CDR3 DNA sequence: TGTGCCAGTTCCCGAACGGAAAAACTGTTTTTT.

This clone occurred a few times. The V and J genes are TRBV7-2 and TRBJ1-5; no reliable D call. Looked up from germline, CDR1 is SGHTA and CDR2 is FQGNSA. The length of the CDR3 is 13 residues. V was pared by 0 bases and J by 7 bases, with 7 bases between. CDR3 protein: CASSLAVAQPQHF. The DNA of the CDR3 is TGTGCCAGCAGCTTAGCGGTTGCGCAGCCCCAGCATTTT.

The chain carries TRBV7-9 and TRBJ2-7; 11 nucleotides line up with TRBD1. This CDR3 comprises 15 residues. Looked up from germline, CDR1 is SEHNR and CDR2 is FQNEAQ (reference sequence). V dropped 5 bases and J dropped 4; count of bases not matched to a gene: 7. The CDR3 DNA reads TGTGCCAGCAGCACCCGGGACAGGGGGACGTACGAGCAGTACTTC. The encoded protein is CASSTRDRGTYEQYF. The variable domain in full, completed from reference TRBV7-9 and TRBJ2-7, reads DTGVSQNPRHKITKRGQNVTFRCDPISEHNRLYWYRQTLGQGPEFLTYFQNEAQLEKSRLLSDRFSAERPKGSFSTLEIQRTEQGDSAMYLCASSTRDRGTYEQYFGPGTRLTVT.

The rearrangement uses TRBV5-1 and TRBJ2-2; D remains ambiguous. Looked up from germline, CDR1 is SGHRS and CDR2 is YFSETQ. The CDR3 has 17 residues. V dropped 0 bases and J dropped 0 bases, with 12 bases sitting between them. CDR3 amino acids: CASSLEAASANTGELFF. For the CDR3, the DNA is TGCGCCAGCAGCTTGGAGGCCGCCTCCGCGAACACCGGGGAGCTGTTTTTT.

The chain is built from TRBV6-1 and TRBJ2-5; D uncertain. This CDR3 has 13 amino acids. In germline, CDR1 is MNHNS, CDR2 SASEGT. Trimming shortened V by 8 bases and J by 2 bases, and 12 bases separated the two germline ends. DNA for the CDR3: TGTGCCAGCGGAATCCCTTCTCAAGAGACCCAGTACTTC. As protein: CASGIPSQETQYF.

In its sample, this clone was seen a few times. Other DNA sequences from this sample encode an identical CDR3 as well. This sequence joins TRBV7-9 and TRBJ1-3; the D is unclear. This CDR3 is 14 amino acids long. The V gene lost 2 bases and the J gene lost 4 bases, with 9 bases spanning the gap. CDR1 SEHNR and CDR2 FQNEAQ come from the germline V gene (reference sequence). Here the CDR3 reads CASSLSISGNTIYF. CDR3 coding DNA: TGTGCCAGCAGCTTATCGATTTCAGGAAACACCATATATTTT.

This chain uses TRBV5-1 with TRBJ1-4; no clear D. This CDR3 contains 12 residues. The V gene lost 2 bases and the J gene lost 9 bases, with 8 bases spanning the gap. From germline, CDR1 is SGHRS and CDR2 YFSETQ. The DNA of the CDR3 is TGCGCCAGCAGCTTATATGGGCAAAAACTGTTTTTT. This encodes CASSLYGQKLFF.

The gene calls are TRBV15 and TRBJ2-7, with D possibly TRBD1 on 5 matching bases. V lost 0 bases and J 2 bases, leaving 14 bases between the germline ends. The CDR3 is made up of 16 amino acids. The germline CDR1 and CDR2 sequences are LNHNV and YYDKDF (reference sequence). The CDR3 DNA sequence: TGTGCCACCAGCAGAGAAGGGGTAGGACGCCCCTACGAGCAGTACTTC. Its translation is CATSREGVGRPYEQYF.